This TCR beta chain appears in the sequencing data of a study of blood T cell repertoires in COVID-19. On the study more broadly: Sources were T cells, B-cell-depleted T cells, or PBMCs; the material itself was cDNA or gDNA.

A Seattle source enrolled patients during active infection and followed them longitudinally. Germline V CDR1 and CDR2: LNHNV, YYDKDF (reference sequence). V shed 2 bases, J shed 3 bases, and the junction held 0 bases outside the gene matches. This CDR3 comprises 14 residues. TCRdb keeps only in-frame clones here, not all; method: immunoSEQ multiplex PCR. Of over 150,000 clones detected, approximately 80% appear once; the ten largest clones hold 9.5% to 13%. This chain joins TRBV15 and TRBJ2-5, with 10 bases identical to TRBD2. The source of this sequence is a woman aged 55-75 years with COVID-19, enrolled during active disease. Sequencing used peripheral blood. CDR3 nucleotides: TGTGCCACCAGCAGACTAGCGGGAGAAGAGACCCAGTACTTC. Translation: CATSRLAGEETQYF.